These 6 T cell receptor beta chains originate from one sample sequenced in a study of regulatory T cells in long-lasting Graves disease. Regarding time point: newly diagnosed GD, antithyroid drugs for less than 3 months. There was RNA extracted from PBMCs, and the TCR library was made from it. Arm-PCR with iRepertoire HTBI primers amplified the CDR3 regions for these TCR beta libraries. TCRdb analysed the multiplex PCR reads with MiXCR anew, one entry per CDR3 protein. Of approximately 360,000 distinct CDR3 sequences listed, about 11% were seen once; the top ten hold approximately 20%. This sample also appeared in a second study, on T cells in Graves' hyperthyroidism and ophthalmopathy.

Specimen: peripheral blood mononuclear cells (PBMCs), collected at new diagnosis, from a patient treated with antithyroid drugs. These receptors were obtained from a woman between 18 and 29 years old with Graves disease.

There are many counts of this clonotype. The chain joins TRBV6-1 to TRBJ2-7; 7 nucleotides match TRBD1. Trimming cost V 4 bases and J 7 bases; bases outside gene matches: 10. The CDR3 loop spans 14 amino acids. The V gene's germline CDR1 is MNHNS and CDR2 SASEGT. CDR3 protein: CASSVGQFLGEQYF. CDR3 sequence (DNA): TGTGCCAGCAGTGTGGGACAGTTCCTCGGAGAGCAGTACTTC.

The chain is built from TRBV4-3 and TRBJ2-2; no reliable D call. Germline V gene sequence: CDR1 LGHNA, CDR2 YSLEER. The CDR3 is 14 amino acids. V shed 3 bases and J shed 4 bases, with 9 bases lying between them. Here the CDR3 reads CASSQGRITGELFF. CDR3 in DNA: TGCGCCAGCAGCCAGGGCAGAATCACCGGGGAGCTGTTTTTT.

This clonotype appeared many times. The CDR3 loop is CASSYSDRSGNTIYF. The CDR3 nucleotides read TGTGCCAGCAGTTACTCGGACAGGTCTGGAAACACCATATATTTT. The chain recombines TRBV6-5 with TRBJ1-3, with 7 positions matching TRBD1. Germline V gene sequence: CDR1 MNHEY, CDR2 SVGAGI. V trimming: 0 bases; J trimming: 1 base; junction bases outside the gene matches: 0. This CDR3 has 15 amino acids.

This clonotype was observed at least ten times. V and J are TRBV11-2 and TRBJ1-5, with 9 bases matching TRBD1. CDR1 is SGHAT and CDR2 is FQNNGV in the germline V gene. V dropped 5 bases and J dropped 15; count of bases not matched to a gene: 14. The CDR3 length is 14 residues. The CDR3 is CASSARTGDVPRHF. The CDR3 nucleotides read TGTGCCAGCAGCGCGCGGACAGGGGACGTTCCAAGGCATTTT.

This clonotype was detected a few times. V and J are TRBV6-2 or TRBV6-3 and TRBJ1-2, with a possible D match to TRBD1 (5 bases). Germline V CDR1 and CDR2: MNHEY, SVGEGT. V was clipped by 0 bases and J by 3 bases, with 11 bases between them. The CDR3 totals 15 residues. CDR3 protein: CASSYSYGTHYGYTF. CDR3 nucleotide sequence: TGTGCCAGCAGTTACTCGTACGGGACCCACTATGGCTACACCTTC.

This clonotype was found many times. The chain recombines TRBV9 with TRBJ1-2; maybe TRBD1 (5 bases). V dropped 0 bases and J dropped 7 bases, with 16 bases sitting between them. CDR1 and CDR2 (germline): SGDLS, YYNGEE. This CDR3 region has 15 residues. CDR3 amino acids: CASSVAVGRQFGYTF. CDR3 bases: TGTGCCAGCAGCGTAGCAGTGGGACGGCAGTTTGGCTACACCTTC.